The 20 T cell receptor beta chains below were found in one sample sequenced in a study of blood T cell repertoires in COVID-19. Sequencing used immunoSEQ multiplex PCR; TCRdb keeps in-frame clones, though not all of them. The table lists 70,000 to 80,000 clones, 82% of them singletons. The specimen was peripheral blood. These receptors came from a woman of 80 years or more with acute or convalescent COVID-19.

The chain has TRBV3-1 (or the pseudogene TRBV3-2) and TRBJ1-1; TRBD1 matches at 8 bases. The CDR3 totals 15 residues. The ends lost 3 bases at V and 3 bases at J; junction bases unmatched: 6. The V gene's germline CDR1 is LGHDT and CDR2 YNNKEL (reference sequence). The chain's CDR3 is CASSHLQGADTEAFF. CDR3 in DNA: TGTGCCAGCAGCCACCTCCAGGGGGCGGACACTGAAGCTTTCTTT.

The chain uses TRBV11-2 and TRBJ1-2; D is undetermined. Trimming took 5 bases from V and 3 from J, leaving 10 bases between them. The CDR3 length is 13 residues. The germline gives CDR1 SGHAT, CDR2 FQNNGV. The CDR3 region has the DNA TGTGCCAGCAGCACCGGGTCGCACTATGGCTACACCTTC. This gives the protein CASSTGSHYGYTF.

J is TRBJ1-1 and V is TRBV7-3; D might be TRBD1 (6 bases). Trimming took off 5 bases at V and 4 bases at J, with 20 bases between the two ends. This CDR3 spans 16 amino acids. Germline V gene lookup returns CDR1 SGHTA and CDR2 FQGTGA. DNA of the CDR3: TGTGCCAGCAGCCCCAAAGGGGGAGGGCCAGCCACTGAAGCTTTCTTT. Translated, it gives CASSPKGGGPATEAFF.

The CDR3 protein is CASSSTQGTNSPLHF. For the CDR3, the DNA is TGTGCCAGCAGCTCCACACAGGGCACAAATTCACCCCTCCACTTT. J is TRBJ1-6 and V is TRBV7-2, with TRBD1 as a possible D gene (6 bases). Germline V gene lookup returns CDR1 SGHTA and CDR2 FQGNSA. This CDR3 comprises 15 residues. Trimming stripped 4 bases from V and 7 bases from J, with 14 bases between.

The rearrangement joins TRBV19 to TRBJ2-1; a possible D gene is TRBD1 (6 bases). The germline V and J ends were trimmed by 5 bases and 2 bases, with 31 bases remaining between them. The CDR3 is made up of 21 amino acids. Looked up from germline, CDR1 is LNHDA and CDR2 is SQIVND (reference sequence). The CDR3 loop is CASSPKRGWTVHRSPYNEQFF. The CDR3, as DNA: TGTGCCAGTAGTCCCAAACGGGGTTGGACAGTCCATAGATCTCCCTACAATGAGCAGTTCTTC.

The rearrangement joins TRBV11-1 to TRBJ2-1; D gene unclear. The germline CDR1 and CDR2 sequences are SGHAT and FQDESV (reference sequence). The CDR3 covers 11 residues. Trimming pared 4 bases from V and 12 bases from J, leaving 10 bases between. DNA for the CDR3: TGTGCCAGCAGCTCGAGTTTGCGGCAGTTCTTC. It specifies CASSSSLRQFF.

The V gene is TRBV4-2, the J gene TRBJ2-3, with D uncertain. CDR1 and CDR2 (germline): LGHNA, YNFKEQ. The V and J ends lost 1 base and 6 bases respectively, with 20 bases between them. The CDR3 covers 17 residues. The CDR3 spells CASSQGRNPMTPDTQYF. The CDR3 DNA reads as TGTGCCAGCAGCCAAGGAAGGAACCCCATGACTCCGGATACGCAGTATTTT.

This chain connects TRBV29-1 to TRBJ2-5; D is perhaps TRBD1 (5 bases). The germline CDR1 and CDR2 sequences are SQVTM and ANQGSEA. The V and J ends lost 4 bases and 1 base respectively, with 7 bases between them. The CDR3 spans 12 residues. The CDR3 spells CSVGQGQETQYF. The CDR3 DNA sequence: TGCAGCGTTGGGCAGGGCCAAGAGACCCAGTACTTC.

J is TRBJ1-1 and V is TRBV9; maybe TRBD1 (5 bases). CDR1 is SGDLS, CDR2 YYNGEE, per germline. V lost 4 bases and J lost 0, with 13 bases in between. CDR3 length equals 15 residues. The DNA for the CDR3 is TGTGCCAGCAGCCCCTGGAGGGGAATGAACACTGAAGCTTTCTTT. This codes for CASSPWRGMNTEAFF. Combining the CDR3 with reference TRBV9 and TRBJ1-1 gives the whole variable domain DSGVTQTPKHLITATGQRVTLRCSPRSGDLSVYWYQQSLDQGLQFLIQYYNGEERAKGNILERFSAQQFPDLHSELNLSSLELGDSALYFCASSPWRGMNTEAFFGQGTRLTVV.

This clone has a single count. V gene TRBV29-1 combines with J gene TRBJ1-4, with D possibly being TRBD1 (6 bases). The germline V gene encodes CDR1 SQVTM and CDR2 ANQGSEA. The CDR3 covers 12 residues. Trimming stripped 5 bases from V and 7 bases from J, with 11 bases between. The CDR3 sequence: CSVRQVGEKLFF. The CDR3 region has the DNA TGCAGCGTTCGACAGGTTGGTGAAAAACTGTTTTTT.

The CDR3 DNA follows: TGTGCCTGGAGCCCCGTGGCCCCCTGGTACGAGCAGTACTTC. It encodes CAWSPVAPWYEQYF. The chain has TRBV30 and TRBJ2-7, with unresolved D. CDR1 is GTSNPN and CDR2 is SVGIG in the germline V gene (reference sequence). Trimming pared 3 bases from V and 4 bases from J, leaving 16 bases between. The CDR3 runs to 14 residues.

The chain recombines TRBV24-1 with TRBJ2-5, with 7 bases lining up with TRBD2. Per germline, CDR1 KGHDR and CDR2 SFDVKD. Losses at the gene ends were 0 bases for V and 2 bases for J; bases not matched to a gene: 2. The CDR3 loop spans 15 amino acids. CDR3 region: CATSDLLAEQETQYF. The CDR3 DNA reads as TGTGCCACCAGTGATTTGCTAGCGGAACAAGAGACCCAGTACTTC.

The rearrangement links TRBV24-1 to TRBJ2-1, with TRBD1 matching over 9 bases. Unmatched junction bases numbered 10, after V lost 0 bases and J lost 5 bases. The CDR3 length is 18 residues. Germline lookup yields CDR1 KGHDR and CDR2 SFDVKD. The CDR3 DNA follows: TGTGCCACCAGTGATTTGCGTAGTGGGACAGGGTTCGACAATGAGCAGTTCTTC. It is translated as CATSDLRSGTGFDNEQFF.

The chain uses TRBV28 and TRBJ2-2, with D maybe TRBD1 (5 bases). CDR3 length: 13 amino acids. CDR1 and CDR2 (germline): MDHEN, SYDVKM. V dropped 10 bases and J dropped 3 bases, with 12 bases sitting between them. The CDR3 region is CAIRVGDTGELFF. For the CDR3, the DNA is TGTGCCATCCGGGTAGGGGACACCGGGGAGCTGTTTTTT. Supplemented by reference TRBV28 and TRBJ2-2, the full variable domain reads DVKVTQSSRYLVKRTGEKVFLECVQDMDHENMFWYRQDPGLGLRLIYFSYDVKMKEKGDIPEGYSVSREKKERFSLILESASTNQTSMYLCAIRVGDTGELFFGEGSRLTVL.

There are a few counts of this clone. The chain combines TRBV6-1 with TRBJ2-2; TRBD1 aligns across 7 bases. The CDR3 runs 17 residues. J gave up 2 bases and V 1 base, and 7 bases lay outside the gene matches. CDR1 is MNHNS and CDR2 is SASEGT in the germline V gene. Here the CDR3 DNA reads TGTGCCAGCAGTGAAGGAGCCGGGACAGTTAACACCGGGGAGCTGTTTTTT. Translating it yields CASSEGAGTVNTGELFF.

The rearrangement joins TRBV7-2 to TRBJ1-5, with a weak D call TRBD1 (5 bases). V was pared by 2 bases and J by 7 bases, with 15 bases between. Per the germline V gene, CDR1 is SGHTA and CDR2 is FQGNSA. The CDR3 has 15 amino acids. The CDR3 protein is CASSLRTRFGQPQHF. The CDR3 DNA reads TGTGCCAGCAGCTTAAGGACACGGTTCGGGCAGCCCCAGCATTTT.

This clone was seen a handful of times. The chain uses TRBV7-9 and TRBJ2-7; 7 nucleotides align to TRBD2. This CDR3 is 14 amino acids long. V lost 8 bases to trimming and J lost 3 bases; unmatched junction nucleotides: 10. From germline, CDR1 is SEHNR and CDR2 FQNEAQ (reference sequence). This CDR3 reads CASRGLAVGYEQYF. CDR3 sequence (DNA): TGTGCCAGCCGGGGTCTAGCGGTCGGCTACGAGCAGTACTTC.

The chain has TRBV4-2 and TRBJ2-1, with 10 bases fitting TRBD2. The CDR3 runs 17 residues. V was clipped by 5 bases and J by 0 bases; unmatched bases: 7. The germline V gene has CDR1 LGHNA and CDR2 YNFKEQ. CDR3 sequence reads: CASSLRAGGSSYNEQFF. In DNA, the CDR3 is TGTGCCAGCAGCTTGCGAGCGGGAGGGAGCTCCTACAATGAGCAGTTCTTC.

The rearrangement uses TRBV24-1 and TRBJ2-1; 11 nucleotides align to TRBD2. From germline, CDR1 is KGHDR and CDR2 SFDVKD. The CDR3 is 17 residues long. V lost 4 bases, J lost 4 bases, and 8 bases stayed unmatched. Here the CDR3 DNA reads TGTGCCACCAGTGAGGGTGCTAGCGGGAGGTTTTACAATGAGCAGTTCTTC. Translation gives CATSEGASGRFYNEQFF.

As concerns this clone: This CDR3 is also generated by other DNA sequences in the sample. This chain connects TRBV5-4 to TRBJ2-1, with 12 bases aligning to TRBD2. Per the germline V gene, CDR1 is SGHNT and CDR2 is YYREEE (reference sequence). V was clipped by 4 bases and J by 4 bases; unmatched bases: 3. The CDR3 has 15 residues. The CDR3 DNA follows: TGTGCCAGCAGCCCCGGACTAGCGGGGTACAATGAGCAGTTCTTC. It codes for CASSPGLAGYNEQFF.